The present TCR beta chain was sequenced within a study of T cells after yellow fever vaccination. Study in general: Low-cell-number fractions were prepared with SMART-Seq v4 Ultra Low Input.

TCRdb processed the 5' RACE reads anew with MiXCR; each CDR3 protein has one entry. The data contain around 400,000 distinct CDR3 sequences, 11% of them singletons. Ten or more counts support this clonotype. The antigen remains unidentified. V dropped 2 bases and J dropped 4 bases, with 5 bases sitting between them. This CDR3 has 12 residues. Findings and caveats of the study: Just a small share of clonotypes turned up in the CD4 compartment as well as the CD8 compartment. Detected again after the booster were most primary-vaccination clones, at nearly 97% CD4 and 80% to 90% CD8. Compared with primary, the secondary response was weaker and peaked at day 5, not 15.

The specimen comprised PBMCs, sampled on the day of the first yellow fever vaccination. The sequence derives from a man aged 18 to 35 who received the YFV17D yellow fever vaccine. This chain uses TRBV12-3 or TRBV12-4 with TRBJ1-1; D not certain. The CDR3, as DNA: TGTGCCAGCAGTTTACGATTCACTGAAGCTTTCTTT. It is translated as CASSLRFTEAFF.